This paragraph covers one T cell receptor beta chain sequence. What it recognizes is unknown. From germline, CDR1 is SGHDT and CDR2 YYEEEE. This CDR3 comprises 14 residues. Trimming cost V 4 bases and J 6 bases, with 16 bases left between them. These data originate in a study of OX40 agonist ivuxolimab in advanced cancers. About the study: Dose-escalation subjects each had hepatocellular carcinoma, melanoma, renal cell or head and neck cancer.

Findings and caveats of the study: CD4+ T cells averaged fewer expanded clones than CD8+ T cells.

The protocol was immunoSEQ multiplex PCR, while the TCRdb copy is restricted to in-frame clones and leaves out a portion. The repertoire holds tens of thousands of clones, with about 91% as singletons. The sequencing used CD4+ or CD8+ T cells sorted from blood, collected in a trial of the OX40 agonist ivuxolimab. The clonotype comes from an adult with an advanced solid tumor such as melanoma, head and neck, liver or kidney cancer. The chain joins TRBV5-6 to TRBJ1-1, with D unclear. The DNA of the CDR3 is TGTGCCAGCAGCGTAGATAGGGTCAAGGCTGAAGCTTTCTTT. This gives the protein CASSVDRVKAEAFF. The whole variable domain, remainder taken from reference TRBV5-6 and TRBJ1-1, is DAGVTQSPTHLIKTRGQQVTLRCSPKSGHDTVSWYQQALGQGPQFIFQYYEEEERQRGNFPDRFSGHQFPNYSSELNVNALLLGDSALYLCASSVDRVKAEAFFGQGTRLTVV.